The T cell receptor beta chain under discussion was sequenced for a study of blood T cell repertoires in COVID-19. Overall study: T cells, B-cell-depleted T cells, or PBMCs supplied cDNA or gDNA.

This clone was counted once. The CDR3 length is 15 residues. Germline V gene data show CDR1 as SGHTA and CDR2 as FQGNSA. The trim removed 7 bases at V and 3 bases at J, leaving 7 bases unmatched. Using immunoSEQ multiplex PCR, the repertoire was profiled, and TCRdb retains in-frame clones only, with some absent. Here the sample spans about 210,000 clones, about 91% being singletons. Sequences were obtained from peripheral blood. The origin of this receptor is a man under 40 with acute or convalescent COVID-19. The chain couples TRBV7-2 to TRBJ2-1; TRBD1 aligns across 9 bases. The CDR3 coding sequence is TGTGCCAGCAACCCGGACAGGGGTAACTACAATGAGCAGTTCTTC. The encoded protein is CASNPDRGNYNEQFF. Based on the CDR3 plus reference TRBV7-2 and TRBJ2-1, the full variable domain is GAGVSQSPSNKVTEKGKDVELRCDPISGHTALYWYRQSLGQGLEFLIYFQGNSAPDKSGLPSDRFSAERTGGSVSTLTIQRTQQEDSAVYLCASNPDRGNYNEQFFGPGTRLTVL.